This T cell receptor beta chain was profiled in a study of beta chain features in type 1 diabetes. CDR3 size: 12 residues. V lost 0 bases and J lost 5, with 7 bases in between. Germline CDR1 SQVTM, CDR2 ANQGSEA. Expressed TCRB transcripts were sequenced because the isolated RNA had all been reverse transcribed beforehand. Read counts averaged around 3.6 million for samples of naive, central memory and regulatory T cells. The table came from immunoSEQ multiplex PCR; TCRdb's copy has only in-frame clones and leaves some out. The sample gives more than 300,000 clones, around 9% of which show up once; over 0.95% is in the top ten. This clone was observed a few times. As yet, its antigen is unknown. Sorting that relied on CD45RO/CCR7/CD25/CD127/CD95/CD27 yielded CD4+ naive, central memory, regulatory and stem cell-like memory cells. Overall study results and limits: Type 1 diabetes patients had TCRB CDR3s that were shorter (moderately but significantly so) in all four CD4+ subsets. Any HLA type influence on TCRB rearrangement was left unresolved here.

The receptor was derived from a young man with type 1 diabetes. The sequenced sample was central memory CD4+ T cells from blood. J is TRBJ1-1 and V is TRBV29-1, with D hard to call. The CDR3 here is CSVEDAGTEAFF. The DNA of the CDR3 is TGCAGCGTTGAAGACGCGGGGACTGAAGCTTTCTTT. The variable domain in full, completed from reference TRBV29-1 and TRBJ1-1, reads SAVISQKPSRDICQRGTSLTIQCQVDSQVTMMFWYRQQPGQSLTLIATANQGSEATYESGFVIDKFPISRPNLTFSTLTVSNMSPEDSSIYLCSVEDAGTEAFFGQGTRLTVV.